The 24 T cell receptor beta chains listed next were all sequenced from one sample in a study of blood T cell repertoires in COVID-19. The assay was immunoSEQ multiplex PCR, and TCRdb's table has in-frame clones only and misses some. Of 20,000 to 30,000 clones in the sample, roughly 90% were seen once. The sample comprised peripheral blood. The receptors here all came from a woman in her sixties with active COVID-19.

J is TRBJ2-5 and V is TRBV30; TRBD1 matches 7 bases. Germline lookup yields CDR1 GTSNPN and CDR2 SVGIG (reference sequence). Losses at the gene ends were 8 bases for V and 1 base for J; bases not matched to a gene: 4. The CDR3 spans 12 residues. This CDR3 reads CAQRGLQETQYF. In DNA form, the CDR3 reads TGTGCCCAAAGGGGGCTCCAAGAGACCCAGTACTTC.

This clone was recorded a few times. The chain joins TRBV12-3 or TRBV12-4 to TRBJ2-7, with TRBD1 as a possible D gene (6 bases). Trimming cost V 6 bases and J 7 bases, with 10 bases left between them. The CDR3 runs 11 residues. CDR3 sequence: CASRHRGEQYF. In nucleotides, the CDR3 is TGTGCCAGCAGGCATAGGGGGGAGCAGTACTTC.

This chain links TRBV7-9 with TRBJ2-7; 11 bases line up with TRBD2. Germline assignment: CDR1 SEHNR and CDR2 FQNEAQ (reference sequence). The CDR3 is made up of 18 amino acids. V shed 4 bases and J 2 bases; nucleotides not matched to a gene: 13. The CDR3 reads CASSSYTGTSGKPYEQYF. CDR3 coding DNA: TGTGCCAGCAGCTCTTACACCGGGACTAGCGGTAAACCCTACGAGCAGTACTTC.

This clone was seen just once. The chain has TRBV19 and TRBJ1-2; perhaps TRBD1 as D (5 bases). The ends were cut back, 3 bases at V and 1 base at J, with 9 bases in the middle. The CDR3 runs 14 residues. Germline lookup yields CDR1 LNHDA and CDR2 SQIVND (reference sequence). DNA for the CDR3: TGTGCCAGTAGTATGCAGGGCTTTAACTATGGCTACACCTTC. It yields the protein CASSMQGFNYGYTF.

CDR3 in DNA: TGTGCCAGCAGCTTAGGAGGGAGGGGCACAGATACGCAGTATTTT. It codes for CASSLGGRGTDTQYF. V gene TRBV7-9 combines with J gene TRBJ2-3, with TRBD2 identical over 7 bases. The CDR3 is 15 residues long. V dropped 1 base and J dropped 1; count of bases not matched to a gene: 2. Germline V gene sequence: CDR1 SEHNR, CDR2 FQNEAQ (reference sequence).

CDR3 sequence reads: CASSPLAGDFLDEQYF. The CDR3 DNA reads TGTGCCAGCAGTCCACTAGCGGGAGACTTCTTAGATGAGCAGTACTTC. The genes are TRBV28 and TRBJ2-7; TRBD2 matches at 11 bases. The germline gives CDR1 MDHEN, CDR2 SYDVKM. The CDR3 covers 16 residues. Losses at the gene ends were 5 bases for V and 7 bases for J; bases not matched to a gene: 13.

This chain uses TRBV19 with TRBJ2-7, with D possibly TRBD2 on 6 matching bases. The V gene lost 6 bases and the J gene lost 7 bases, with 19 bases spanning the gap. This CDR3 contains 14 residues. Germline V gene data show CDR1 as LNHDA and CDR2 as SQIVND (reference sequence). The CDR3 DNA reads TGTGCCAGTAGATGGGACCGTGGTAGCGGAGAGCAGTACTTC. It specifies CASRWDRGSGEQYF. Filled out from reference TRBV19 and TRBJ2-7, the complete variable domain reads DGGITQSPKYLFRKEGQNVTLSCEQNLNHDAMYWYRQDPGQGLRLIYYSQIVNDFQKGDIAEGYSVSREKKESFPLTVTSAQKNPTAFYLCASRWDRGSGEQYFGPGTRLTVT.

This clone was detected a few times. This sequence joins TRBV6-5 and TRBJ2-3; D perhaps matches TRBD2 (5 bases). V dropped 8 bases and J dropped 5 bases, with 14 bases sitting between them. CDR1 and CDR2 (germline): MNHEY, SVGAGI. This CDR3 spans 13 amino acids. CDR3 sequence (DNA): TGTGCCAGCGCGGAGGACCGCCAAGATACGCAGTATTTT. Its translation: CASAEDRQDTQYF.

The J gene is TRBJ2-3, the V gene TRBV6-1; TRBD1 might be the D (6 bases). This CDR3 is built from 14 residues. CDR1 and CDR2 from the germline V gene are MNHNS and SASEGT. The ends were cut back, 6 bases at V and 0 bases at J, with 10 bases in the middle. CDR3 sequence: CASRLGQSTDTQYF. CDR3 DNA: TGTGCCAGCAGATTAGGACAGAGCACAGATACGCAGTATTTT.

The genes are TRBV12-5 and TRBJ2-5; 7 bases match TRBD2. Per germline, CDR1 LGHNT and CDR2 FRNRAP. CDR3 length: 13 residues. Germline trimming cut 7 bases from V and 5 bases from J; bases unmatched to any gene: 7. The CDR3 is CASALGGGETQYF. The CDR3 DNA is TGTGCTAGTGCCCTGGGGGGAGGGGAGACCCAGTACTTC. The variable domain in full, with the rest retrieved from reference TRBV12-5 and TRBJ2-5, is DARVTQTPRHKVTEMGQEVTMRCQPILGHNTVFWYRQTMMQGLELLAYFRNRAPLDDSGMPKDRFSAEMPDATLATLKIQPSEPRDSAVYFCASALGGGETQYFGPGTRLLVL.

The chain uses TRBV25-1 and TRBJ1-1; maybe TRBD1 (6 bases). Germline CDR1 reads MGHDK; CDR2 reads SYGVNS. This CDR3 comprises 14 residues. V was pared by 4 bases and J by 5 bases, with 14 bases between. This CDR3 reads CASSATGRGTEAFF. CDR3 coding DNA: TGTGCCAGCAGTGCAACAGGGCGAGGGACTGAAGCTTTCTTT. The complete variable domain, with remaining parts taken from reference TRBV25-1 and TRBJ1-1, reads EADIYQTPRYLVIGTGKKITLECSQTMGHDKMYWYQQDPGMELHLIHYSYGVNSTEKGDLSSESTVSRIRTEHFPLTLESARPSHTSQYLCASSATGRGTEAFFGQGTRLTVV.

The chain links TRBV4-1 to TRBJ2-7; TRBD2 matches 7 bases. The germline gives CDR1 MGHRA, CDR2 YSYEKL. CDR3 length: 16 amino acids. J gave up 1 base and V 2 bases, and 8 bases lay outside the gene matches. The CDR3 spells CASSQSEGGTSYEQYF. CDR3 sequence (DNA): TGCGCCAGCAGCCAATCTGAGGGAGGGACGTCCTACGAGCAGTACTTC.

The chain employs TRBV6-6 and TRBJ1-2; D call uncertain. The CDR3 extends over 11 amino acids. The germline V and J ends were trimmed by 7 bases and 8 bases, with 11 bases remaining between them. Per the germline V gene, CDR1 is MNHNY and CDR2 is SVGAGI (reference sequence). The CDR3 nucleotides read TGTGCCAGCACGGGCGGAGGGGGCTACACCTTC. Protein: CASTGGGGYTF.

The chain employs TRBV3-1 (or the pseudogene TRBV3-2) and TRBJ2-7, with no clear D. In germline, CDR1 is LGHDT, CDR2 YNNKEL (reference sequence). This CDR3 contains 12 residues. The V gene lost 8 bases and the J gene lost 0 bases, with 8 bases spanning the gap. The CDR3 region has the DNA TGTGCCAGCGCCCACTCCTCCTACGAGCAGTACTTC. Its translation: CASAHSSYEQYF.

The genes are TRBV2 and TRBJ1-3; D possibly corresponds to TRBD1 (5 bases). V dropped 4 bases and J dropped 0 bases, with 7 bases sitting between them. This CDR3 spans 14 amino acids. Germline CDR1 is SNHLY and CDR2 is FYNNEI. DNA for the CDR3: TGTGCCAGCAGTGCGACAGTCTCTGGAAACACCATATATTTT. It translates to CASSATVSGNTIYF.

The chain links TRBV10-2 to TRBJ2-2; TRBD2 aligns across 9 bases. V shed 7 bases and J 3 bases; nucleotides not matched to a gene: 12. The germline gives CDR1 WSHSY, CDR2 SAAADI. The CDR3 consists of 17 residues. In nucleotides, the CDR3 is TGCGCCAGCAAATCGCGGAGGACTAGCGCCGACACCGGGGAGCTGTTTTTT. It translates to CASKSRRTSADTGELFF.

In this sample, this clone turned up a few times. The J gene is TRBJ2-2, the V gene TRBV19; D perhaps matches TRBD2 (6 bases). CDR1 and CDR2 (germline): LNHDA, SQIVND (reference sequence). The CDR3 has 16 residues. The V gene lost 7 bases and the J gene lost 4 bases, with 19 bases spanning the gap. The CDR3, as DNA: TGTGCCAGTATCTCCCGAGGAGGGAGTGGCACCGGGGAGCTGTTTTTT. It codes for CASISRGGSGTGELFF.

The rearrangement uses TRBV6-5 and TRBJ2-6, with no clear D. The CDR3 is made up of 13 amino acids. Between the trimmed V and J ends, which lost 6 bases and 3 bases, there was a span of 6 bases. Germline assignment: CDR1 MNHEY and CDR2 SVGAGI. As DNA, the CDR3 is TGTGCCAGCAGCCCCCGTGGGGCCAACGTCCTGACTTTC. This translates into CASSPRGANVLTF.

The chain employs TRBV5-1 and TRBJ1-6, with a weak D call TRBD1 (5 bases). V was cut by 0 bases and J by 5 bases, with 9 bases left in between. The CDR3 consists of 15 residues. Germline-derived CDR1 and CDR2 are SGHRS and YFSETQ. The CDR3 DNA sequence: TGCGCCAGCAGCTTGGCTGGGGCTGATAATTCACCCCTCCACTTT. It translates to CASSLAGADNSPLHF.

The V call is TRBV15, the J call TRBJ1-1; no clear D. Looked up from germline, CDR1 is LNHNV and CDR2 is YYDKDF (reference sequence). The V end lost 0 bases, the J end lost 1 base, and 18 bases lay between the germline ends. CDR3 length equals 18 residues. CDR3 nucleotide sequence: TGTGCCACCAGCAGAGATAACAATCGCGGCGGAACGAACACTGAAGCTTTCTTT. It codes for CATSRDNNRGGTNTEAFF.

The chain recombines TRBV6-5 with TRBJ1-3; perhaps TRBD1 as D (5 bases). Germline CDR1 MNHEY, CDR2 SVGAGI. The V end lost 6 bases, the J end lost 4 bases, and 16 bases lay between the germline ends. The CDR3 totals 15 residues. CDR3 nucleotide sequence: TGTGCCAGCAGATACGGGGGGTCGGGCGGAAACACCATATATTTT. Its translation: CASRYGGSGGNTIYF.

V is TRBV7-9 and J is TRBJ2-1, with D hard to call. This CDR3 comprises 15 residues. Per germline, CDR1 SEHNR and CDR2 FQNEAQ (reference sequence). V gave up 4 bases and J gave up 0 bases, with 10 bases separating them. The CDR3 reads CASSSNLDSYNEQFF. In DNA, the CDR3 is TGTGCCAGCAGCTCCAATCTAGACTCCTACAATGAGCAGTTCTTC.

This chain joins TRBV9 and TRBJ2-1, with TRBD1 matching over 8 bases. From germline, CDR1 is SGDLS and CDR2 YYNGEE. CDR3 length: 18 amino acids. V gave up 3 bases and J gave up 8 bases; unmatched junction bases: 19. This CDR3 reads CASSATSSTGVDDHEQFF. The CDR3 region has the DNA TGTGCCAGCAGCGCAACAAGCTCGACAGGGGTCGACGACCATGAGCAGTTCTTC.

The chain employs TRBV7-8 and TRBJ2-3, with D tentatively TRBD1 (6 bases). V was trimmed by 5 bases and J by 13 bases, leaving 25 bases between them. From germline, CDR1 is SGHVS and CDR2 FQNEAQ. The CDR3 has 15 amino acids. CDR3 sequence (DNA): TGTGCCAGCAGCCCCTCGGCTGGGGGCCACCTTTTGAAGTATTTT. Amino acids: CASSPSAGGHLLKYF.